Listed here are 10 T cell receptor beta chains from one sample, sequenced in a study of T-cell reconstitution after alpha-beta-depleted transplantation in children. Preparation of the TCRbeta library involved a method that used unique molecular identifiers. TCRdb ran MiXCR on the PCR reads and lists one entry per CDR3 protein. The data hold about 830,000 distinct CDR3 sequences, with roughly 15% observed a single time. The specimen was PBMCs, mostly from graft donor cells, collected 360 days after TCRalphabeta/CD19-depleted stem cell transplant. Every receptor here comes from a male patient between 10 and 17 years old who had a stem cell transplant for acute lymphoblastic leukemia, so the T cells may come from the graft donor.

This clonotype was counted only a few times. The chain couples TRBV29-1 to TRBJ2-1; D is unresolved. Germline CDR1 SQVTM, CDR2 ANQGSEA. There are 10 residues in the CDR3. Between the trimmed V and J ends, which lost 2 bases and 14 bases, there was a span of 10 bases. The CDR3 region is CSVEIGSKFF. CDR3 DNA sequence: TGCAGCGTTGAAATAGGTAGCAAGTTCTTC.

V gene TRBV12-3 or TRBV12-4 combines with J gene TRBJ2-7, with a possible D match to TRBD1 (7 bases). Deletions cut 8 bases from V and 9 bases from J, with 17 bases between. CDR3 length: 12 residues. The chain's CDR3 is CASRRGLRPQYF. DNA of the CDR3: TGTGCCAGCCGGAGGGGGCTACGACCGCAGTACTTC.

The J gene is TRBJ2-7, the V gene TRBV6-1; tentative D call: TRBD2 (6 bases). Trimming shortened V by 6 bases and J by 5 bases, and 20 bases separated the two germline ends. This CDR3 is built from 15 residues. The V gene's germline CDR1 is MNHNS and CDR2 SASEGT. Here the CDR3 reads CASRSSGLAADEQYF. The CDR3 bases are TGTGCCAGCAGATCGTCGGGACTCGCGGCGGACGAGCAGTACTTC.

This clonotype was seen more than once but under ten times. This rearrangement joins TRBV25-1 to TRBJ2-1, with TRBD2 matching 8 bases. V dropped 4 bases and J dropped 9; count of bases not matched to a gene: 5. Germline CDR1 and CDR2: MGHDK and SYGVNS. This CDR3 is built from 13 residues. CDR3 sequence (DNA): TGTGCCAGCAGTGGGACTAGCAGGGTTGAGCAGTTCTTC. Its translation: CASSGTSRVEQFF.

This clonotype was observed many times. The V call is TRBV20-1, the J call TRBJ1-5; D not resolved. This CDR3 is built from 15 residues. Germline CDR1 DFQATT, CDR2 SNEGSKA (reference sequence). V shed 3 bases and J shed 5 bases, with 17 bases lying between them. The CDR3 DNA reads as TGCAGTGCTAGGGGTCCCAATATCCCTCATCAGCCCCAGCATTTT. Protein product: CSARGPNIPHQPQHF.

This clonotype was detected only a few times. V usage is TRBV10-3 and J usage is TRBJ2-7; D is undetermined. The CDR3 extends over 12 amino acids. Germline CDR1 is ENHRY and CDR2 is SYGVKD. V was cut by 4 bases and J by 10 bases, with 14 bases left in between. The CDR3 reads CAISGLTYGQYF. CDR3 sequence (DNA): TGTGCCATCAGTGGACTTACCTACGGACAGTACTTC.

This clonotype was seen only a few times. Here the CDR3 DNA reads TGCAGCGTTGAAGATCGGGGACCCGAGCAGTTCTTC. Translation: CSVEDRGPEQFF. The V and J genes are TRBV29-1 and TRBJ2-1; D may be TRBD1 or TRBD2 (5 bases each). Trimming shortened V by 0 bases and J by 10 bases, and 10 bases separated the two germline ends. Per the germline V gene, CDR1 is SQVTM and CDR2 is ANQGSEA. This CDR3 spans 12 amino acids.

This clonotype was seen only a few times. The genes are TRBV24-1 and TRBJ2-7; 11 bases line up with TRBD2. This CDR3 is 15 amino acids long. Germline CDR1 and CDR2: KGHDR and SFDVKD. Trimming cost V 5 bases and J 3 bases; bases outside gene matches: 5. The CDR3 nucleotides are TGTGCCACCAGTGGGGGGACTAGCGGAAACTACGAGCAGTACTTC. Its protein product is CATSGGTSGNYEQYF.

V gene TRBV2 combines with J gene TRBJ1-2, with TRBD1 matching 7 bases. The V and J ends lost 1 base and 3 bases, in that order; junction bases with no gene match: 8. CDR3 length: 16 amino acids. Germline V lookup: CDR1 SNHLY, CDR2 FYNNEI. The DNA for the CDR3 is TGTGCCAGCAGTGAAGTCCCCCGGGACAGAGACTATGGCTACACCTTC. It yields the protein CASSEVPRDRDYGYTF.

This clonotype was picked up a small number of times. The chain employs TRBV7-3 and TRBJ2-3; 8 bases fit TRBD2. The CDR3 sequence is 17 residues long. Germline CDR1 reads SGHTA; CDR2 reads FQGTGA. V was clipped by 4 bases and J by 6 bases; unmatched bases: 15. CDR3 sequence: CASSYYPGLDGSDTQYF. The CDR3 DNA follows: TGTGCCAGCAGCTATTACCCGGGACTAGACGGGTCGGATACGCAGTATTTT.